This is a list of T cell receptor beta chains from one sample in a study of cytomegalovirus exposure and HLA in healthy donors. Generated by immunoSEQ multiplex PCR, the TCRdb table keeps only in-frame clones and is missing some. The data contain roughly 200,000 clones, 80% to 85% of them singletons. The source material was PBMCs. Source of these receptors: a boy aged 2 to 10 in good health and CMV-seronegative. CDR3s include the opening cysteine and the closing phenylalanine or tryptophan. D genes are given only for firm matches. Size values are once, few and many counts, or a class for expanded clones, and some rows have none.

cdr3_aa	cdr3_nt	clone_size	d_call	v_call	j_call
CAWSPGSSGNTIYF	TGTGCCTGGAGTCCGGGGAGCTCTGGAAACACCATATATTTT	.	.	TRBV30	TRBJ1-3
CASSIEGAWYGYTF	TGTGCCAGTAGTATTGAAGGGGCGTGGTATGGCTACACCTTC	.	.	TRBV19	TRBJ1-2
CASNPTDRLAWGYTF	TGTGCCAGCAACCCTACGGACAGATTGGCCTGGGGCTACACCTTC	.	.	TRBV6-5	TRBJ1-2
CASSFPGQGTGEQYF	TGTGCCAGCAGCTTTCCGGGACAGGGGACGGGCGAGCAGTACTTC	.	TRBD1	TRBV7-6	TRBJ2-7
CASRYDRGRSETQYF	TGTGCCAGCAGATATGACAGGGGGCGATCGGAGACCCAGTACTTC	once	TRBD1	TRBV2	TRBJ2-5
CASSLLRWGGDSYGYTF	TGTGCCAGCAGCCTACTAAGGTGGGGGGGCGATAGCTATGGCTACACCTTC	.	.	TRBV5-6	TRBJ1-2
CASTPGEALLYNEQFF	TGTGCCAGCACCCCTGGGGAGGCCCTCCTCTACAATGAGCAGTTCTTC	once	.	TRBV5-4	TRBJ2-1
CASSEDWAINNEQFF	TGTGCCAGCAGCGAGGACTGGGCGATTAACAATGAGCAGTTCTTC	.	.	TRBV5-4	TRBJ2-1
CASSIAGGSYEQYF	TGTGCCAGCAGCATAGCGGGAGGGTCCTACGAGCAGTACTTC	.	TRBD2	TRBV27	TRBJ2-7
CAGQKTGSDGELFF	TGTGCCGGCCAGAAGACAGGGTCTGACGGGGAGCTGTTTTTT	.	TRBD1	TRBV2	TRBJ2-2
CASSSSYEQYF	TGCGCCAGCAGCTCTTCCTACGAGCAGTACTTC	.	.	TRBV5-1	TRBJ2-7
CASSLPGEIDTQYF	TGCGCCAGCAGCCTACCGGGTGAGATAGATACGCAGTATTTT	.	.	TRBV5-1	TRBJ2-3
CASSSPSGIGETQYF	TGTGCCAGCAGCTCACCTTCCGGGATCGGAGAGACCCAGTACTTC	.	.	TRBV13	TRBJ2-5
CASSLLLPGNTEAFF	TGCGCCAGCAGCTTACTTCTACCGGGGAACACTGAAGCTTTCTTT	few	.	TRBV5-1	TRBJ1-1
CASSRAGDSYNEQFF	TGTGCCAGCAGCCGAGCGGGAGACTCCTACAATGAGCAGTTCTTC	.	TRBD2	TRBV6-5	TRBJ2-1
CASSLIGSHNSPLHF	TGTGCCAGCAGTTTAATCGGTTCACATAATTCACCCCTCCACTTT	.	.	TRBV27	TRBJ1-6